This TCR beta chain derives from a study of T cell repertoires in cytomegalovirus infection. TCRdb independently ran MiXCR on the reads; one entry per CDR3 protein. In the table there are roughly 180,000 distinct CDR3 sequences, 25% to 30% of which are singletons. CDR3 size: 14 residues. V lost 5 bases and J lost 8, with 18 bases in between. CDR1 is SGHTA, CDR2 FQGTGA, per germline. The chain carries TRBV7-3 and TRBJ1-2, with a weak D call TRBD1 (5 bases). Sequencing used PBMCs. The sequence was obtained from a human donor in good health (CMV status not recorded). Some clones in this sample may be carry-over from other donors' samples. The CDR3: CASSPPGGGRGYTF. The CDR3 DNA follows: TGTGCCAGCAGCCCCCCCGGGGGGGGGAGAGGCTACACCTTC.